The following is a TCR beta chain sequence with its context. Its antigen is still unknown. No per-base quality is available; no much larger clone lies one base away. The data are from a study of cytomegalovirus exposure and HLA in healthy donors (dated by TCRdb to 2016 to 2017). General notes on the study: According to an earlier analysis of several hundred of the donors, about 190 million T cells yielded 90 million to 140 million unique TCR beta sequences and 276 Gb of sequence data. An early release that covered fewer than 800 HLA-typed donors contained approximately 300 gigabases of sequencing data and 85 million to 100 million unique TCR sequences. Of the roughly 390 genotyped donors, 65% to 90% were placed in the genetic ancestry cluster associated with self-reported Caucasian donors. The study was designed to test whether signatures of past pathogen exposure could be identified by cataloging public T cell receptors. The T cell repertoires of 666 subjects were profiled by immunosequencing and related to cytomegalovirus serostatus. Along with the approximately 700-subject first cohort, a separate validation cohort of over 90 different subjects was used. The study combined high-throughput TCR immunosequencing, statistical association of individual TCRs with disease status, and machine learning to predict cytomegalovirus infection status. In a later analysis, previously published TCR beta repertoires from 666 donors were re-analyzed and high-resolution HLA genotyping was added so that TCR occurrence patterns could be studied. Rather than using new phenotypic data, the later analysis identified candidate immune exposures from TCR beta sequences and from how often those sequences occurred across donors. An earlier analysis of around 540 of the donors applied high-throughput TCR beta sequencing to assess whether each TCR beta V gene segment acted as functional or pseudogenic. Donor age, sex, ethnicity and CMV serostatus were compiled alongside the repertoire data. A later genetic analysis used genome-wide SNP genotypes for about 60% of the roughly 670 donors, treating that subset as a discovery cohort. Every repertoire in the discovery cohort had been generated on one and the same sequencing platform. HLA typing included class I and class II loci at four-digit resolution. Typing coverage varied by locus: roughly 620-640 donors for A, B, C, DRB1 and DQB1; 500 to 550 for DQA1; over 600 for DPA1; about 450 for DPB1. About five DR-DQ haplotypes were handled as single units for association and clustering because linkage in the cohort was strong. On average, roughly 240,000 unique TCR beta nucleotide sequences were sequenced per donor among several hundred genotyped donors of the cohort, with about 19% of those sequences being non-productive.

Library prep was done by the immunoSEQ multiplex PCR assay. For the multiplex PCR, a mixture combining 60 forward primers for TCR Vbeta segments and 13 reverse primers for TCR Jbeta segments was used. Amplification of the CDR3 region of rearranged TCR beta genes was performed with a multiplex PCR assay on genomic DNA. The amplified TCR beta libraries were sequenced on the Illumina HiSeq System as 87-base-pair reads. The authors' pipeline ran thus. A later analysis counted about 80 million unique TCR beta chains across the 650 to 800 repertoires, and approximately 11 million of these chains were shared by at least two donors. Raw reads were error-corrected and collapsed into unique sequences with a nearest-neighbor algorithm that merged closely related sequences to remove PCR and sequencing errors. CDR3 sequences were aligned to IMGT reference sequences to assign V, D and J gene segments. For a sequence to be retained, a match of at least six nucleotides to both a V gene segment and a J gene segment was required. Rearrangements were called productive when the CDR3 lacked stop codons and stayed in frame with V and J; all others were non-productive. CDR3 was defined by IMGT convention, running from the second conserved V-encoded cysteine to the conserved J-encoded phenylalanine. Sequences without an unambiguous match to a single V gene segment were excluded from the earlier analysis of several hundred of the donors. An earlier analysis of 587 of the donors classified V segments as functional when productive rearrangements were above 56.7% and as segregating when the standard deviation between donors was above 5%. A statistical classification framework was built for diagnosing cytomegalovirus status from the catalog of TCR beta chain sequences. V and J gene assignment, in a later analysis, came from comparing TCR nucleotide sequences with IMGT/GENE-DB human TR gene sequences. A later analysis assigned CDR3 sequences and most-parsimonious VDJ recombination scenarios with the TCRdist pipeline. In a later analysis, every TCR beta chain was defined by the combination of its CDR3 amino acid sequence and its V-gene family, and reads without a unique V-gene family were dropped. In a later analysis, several hundred highly shared, low-generation-probability nucleotide sequences were removed to address suspected cross-contamination and a sequencing artifact. In a later analysis, a clonal expansion index was calculated for each public chain from normalized within-repertoire ranks of inferred template counts. In a later analysis, generation probabilities were computed using a VDJ recombination model fitted to out-of-frame rearrangements, and the results were checked against IGoR. In a later analysis, TCR-TCR, TCR-HLA and TCR-CMV co-occurrence was scored with hypergeometric tests, and a repertoire-size bias correction was applied to TCR pairs. To estimate false discovery rates, a later analysis permuted the HLA or CMV assignments 20 times. A later analysis grouped co-occurring TCRs with DBSCAN, adding TCRdist sequence similarity when clustering within HLA-allele-positive subsets. Co-occurrence clustering excluded repertoires with fewer than 30,000 or more than 120,000 public chains, plus five with anomalous nucleotide sharing. Here the immuneACCESS table is served through TCRdb, limited to in-frame sequences with V and J called. Missing clones are a known gap in these copies; in checked studies unresolved V genes cover under half, and the rest lacks a known reason. V, J and clone size are those of that table, while D and trimming were read from the DNA. This sample lists under 150,000 clones; around 77% were detected once. About 5.4% of the sample is held by the ten biggest clonotypes.

Results the study describes overall, beyond this receptor: In an earlier analysis of 587 of the donors, most TCR beta V segments appeared in productive rearrangements about 90% or about 30% of the time, broadly matching IMGT annotations. At a false discovery rate of 0.05, a later analysis linked about 17,000 TCR beta sequences to specific HLA alleles. In the study, about 150 TCR beta chains were listed as associated with cytomegalovirus. The sequencing pipeline was judged likely to have produced a cluster of highly shared sequence variants as a technical artifact. A further reported finding was that TCR beta sequences accurately predicted the HLA-A and HLA-B alleles for most subjects in the first cohort. CMV serostatus was the only immune exposure information available for the cohort. According to a later analysis, TCR association rates differed among HLA loci, with DRB1 alleles showing the most associated TCRs and HLA-C alleles showing the fewest. In a later genetic analysis, a missense DCLRE1C variant was associated with V-gene and J-gene trimming of TCR beta chains, and the association was replicated in an independent cohort. According to the authors, the approach could potentially be generalized to other disease states and immunological phenotypes. Some IMGT-functional V segments, including TRBV6-2 and TRBV6-3, could not be distinguished by the 87-base-pair reads and were therefore excluded. Most TCR sequences were observed very rarely across donors, whereas some public TCRs were present in many individuals. Because HLA typing was missing for some donors at each locus, association tests included only the typed subset. Linkage disequilibrium might explain the correlated functional status among segregating V segments, but an unknown experimental factor could not be ruled out. About 17 rarely observed V segments, including chromosome 9 orphons, were excluded from the earlier analysis of almost 600 of the donors because counts were too low. Sequencing depth was assumed to be roughly uniform across donors in the presence/absence analyses, though that assumption may not hold. A later genetic analysis reported fewer N-insertions in productive TCRs among donors in an Asian-associated ancestry cluster than the roughly 620-donor mean. When HLA alleles, especially DR and DQ, strongly co-occurred, attributing TCR associations to individual alleles was difficult. In both the original and validation cohorts, the classifier was reported to diagnose cytomegalovirus status with high specificity and sensitivity. The cohort was sequenced for TCR beta chains only, and without alpha or paired-chain data the features that could be detected were limited. Compared with equally common non-associated chains, HLA-associated TCR beta chains in a later analysis were more clonally expanded and had lower generation probabilities. Several of the top co-occurrence clusters appeared to be linked to parvovirus B19, influenza, CMV and Epstein-Barr virus, according to a later analysis. In a later analysis, most CMV-associated TCR beta chains were found to appear HLA-restricted, with HLA associations seemingly driven largely by CMV exposure. In vitro tests confirmed that a few of the cytomegalovirus-associated TCR beta chains recognize cytomegalovirus antigens.

In the germline V gene (reference sequence), CDR1 corresponds to SEHNR and CDR2 to FQNEAQ. Trimming removed 6 bases from V and 3 bases from J; the gene matches leave 12 bases unexplained. Its CDR3 holds 17 amino acids, cysteine through phenylalanine. Of the read, only the CDR3 DNA is kept; its 51 bases are in frame from base 1. The cohort was made up of 500 to 800 healthy bone marrow donors. At the time of sampling, every cohort member was nominally healthy, though immune exposures that went unrecorded were likely present. The donor tested CMV seropositive and was one of the 289 seropositive cohort members. Each donor provided a peripheral blood sample, and peripheral blood mononuclear cells were used for TCR beta sequencing. The Qiagen DNeasy Blood Extraction Kit was used to extract genomic DNA from the blood cell samples.

This clonotype was obtained from a woman younger than 45 in good health and CMV-seropositive. The sequence is built from TRBV7-9 and TRBJ2-5; 11 nucleotides in the junction match TRBD2. Sequenced: PBMCs. CDR3 loop: CASSHPGLAENKETQYF. The nucleotide sequence is TGTGCCAGCAGTCATCCGGGACTAGCGGAAAACAAAGAGACCCAGTACTTC. With all but the CDR3 taken from the reference TRBV7-9 and TRBJ2-5 genes, the full variable domain is: DTGVSQNPRHKITKRGQNVTFRCDPISEHNRLYWYRQTLGQGPEFLTYFQNEAQLEKSRLLSDRFSAERPKGSFSTLEIQRTEQGDSAMYLCASSHPGLAENKETQYFGPGTRLLVL.